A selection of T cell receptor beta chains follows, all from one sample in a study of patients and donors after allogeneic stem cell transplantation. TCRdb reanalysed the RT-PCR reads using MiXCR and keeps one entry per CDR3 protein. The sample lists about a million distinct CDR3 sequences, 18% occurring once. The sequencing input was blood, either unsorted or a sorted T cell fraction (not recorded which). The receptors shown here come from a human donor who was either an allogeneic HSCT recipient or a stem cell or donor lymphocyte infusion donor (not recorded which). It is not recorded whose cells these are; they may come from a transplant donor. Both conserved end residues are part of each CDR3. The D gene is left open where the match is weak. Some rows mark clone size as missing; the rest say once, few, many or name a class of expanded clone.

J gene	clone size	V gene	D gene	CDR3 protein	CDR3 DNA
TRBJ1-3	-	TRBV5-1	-	CASSLAKSAGNTIYF	TGCGCCAGCAGCCTCGCTAAGTCGGCTGGAAACACCATATATTTT
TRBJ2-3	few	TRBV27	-	CASSLIIGDTQYF	TGTGCCAGCAGTTTGATAATAGGAGATACGCAGTATTTT
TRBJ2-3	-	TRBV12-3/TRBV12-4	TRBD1	CASTLQGAGDTDTQYF	TGTGCCAGCACCCTACAGGGGGCCGGTGACACAGATACGCAGTATTTT
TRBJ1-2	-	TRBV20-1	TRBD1	CSATGDSRNYGYTF	TGCAGTGCTACGGGGGACAGTAGAAACTATGGCTACACCTTC
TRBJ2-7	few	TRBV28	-	CASSLAGAEWEQYF	TGTGCCAGCAGTTTAGCTGGGGCAGAGTGGGAGCAGTACTTC
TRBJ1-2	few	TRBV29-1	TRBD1	CSVGQGSNYGYTF	TGCAGCGTCGGACAGGGAAGTAACTATGGCTACACCTTC
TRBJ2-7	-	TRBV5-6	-	CASSFEGGGEQYF	TGTGCCAGCAGCTTCGAAGGCGGTGGCGAGCAGTACTTC
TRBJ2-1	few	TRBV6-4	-	CASSSTARNEQFF	TGTGCCAGCAGTAGTACAGCTCGGAATGAGCAGTTCTTC
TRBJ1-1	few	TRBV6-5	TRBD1	CASSYRVQGFEAFF	TGTGCCAGCAGTTACCGGGTACAGGGGTTTGAAGCTTTCTTT
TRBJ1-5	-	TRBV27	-	CASSLWAGNSNQPQHF	TGTGCCAGCAGTTTATGGGCAGGGAATAGCAATCAGCCCCAGCATTTT
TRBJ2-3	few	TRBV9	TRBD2	CASSPAFGGGADTQYF	TGTGCCAGCAGCCCCGCTTTCGGGGGAGGGGCAGATACGCAGTATTTT
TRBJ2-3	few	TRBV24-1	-	CATSAATPFTDTQYF	TGTGCCACCAGTGCAGCTACCCCCTTCACAGATACGCAGTATTTT
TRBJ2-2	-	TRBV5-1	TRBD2	CASTRRGEPTGELFF	TGCGCCAGCACTAGGCGGGGGGAACCCACCGGGGAGCTGTTTTTT
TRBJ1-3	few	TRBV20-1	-	CSARGPLGDTIYF	TGCAGTGCACGCGGGCCACTTGGAGACACCATATATTTT
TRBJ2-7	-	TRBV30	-	CAWAEGWGSGETDEQYF	TGTGCCTGGGCGGAGGGTTGGGGCTCGGGGGAGACGGACGAGCAGTACTTC
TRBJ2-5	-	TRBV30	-	CAWSAQGATQYF	TGTGCCTGGAGTGCACAGGGCGCGACCCAGTACTTC
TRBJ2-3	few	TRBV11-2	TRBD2	CASSLVGASGTLADTQYF	TGTGCCAGCAGCTTAGTCGGGGCTAGCGGGACTTTGGCAGATACGCAGTATTTT
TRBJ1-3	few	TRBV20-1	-	CSASYTNSGNTIYF	TGCAGTGCTAGCTACACTAACTCTGGAAACACCATATATTTT
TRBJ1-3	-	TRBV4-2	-	CASSQVERNTIYF	TGTGCCAGCAGCCAAGTTGAGCGAAACACCATATATTTT
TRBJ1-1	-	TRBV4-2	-	CASSQEVGWTEAFF	TGTGCCAGCAGCCAAGAAGTGGGTTGGACTGAAGCTTTCTTT
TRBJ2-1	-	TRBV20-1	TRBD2	CSATAGVYNEQFF	TGCAGTGCTACTGCGGGAGTATACAATGAGCAGTTCTTC
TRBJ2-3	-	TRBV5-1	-	CASSRDRTTSTDTQYF	TGCGCCAGCAGCAGAGATAGGACAACTAGCACAGATACGCAGTATTTT
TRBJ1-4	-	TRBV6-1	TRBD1	CASSTTGGRNEKLFF	TGTGCCAGCAGTACGACAGGGGGACGGAATGAAAAACTGTTTTTT
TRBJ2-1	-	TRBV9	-	CASSVEAGEQFF	TGTGCCAGCAGCGTAGAGGCTGGGGAGCAGTTCTTC
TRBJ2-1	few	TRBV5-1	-	CASSPPGQRENNEQFF	TGCGCCAGCAGCCCTCCCGGCCAGAGAGAAAACAATGAGCAGTTCTTC
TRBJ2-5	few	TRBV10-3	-	CAISRGTSQETQYF	TGTGCCATCTCCAGGGGGACTAGCCAAGAGACCCAGTACTTC
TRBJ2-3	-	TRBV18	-	CASSPPAQGTDTQYF	TGTGCCAGCTCACCACCAGCGCAGGGCACAGATACGCAGTATTTT
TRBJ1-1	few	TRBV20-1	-	CSARDGRTDTEAFF	TGCAGTGCTAGAGATGGGCGAACGGACACTGAAGCTTTCTTT
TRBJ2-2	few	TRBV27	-	CASSDPGVLRVGELFF	TGTGCCAGCAGTGATCCAGGGGTTCTCCGGGTCGGGGAGCTGTTTTTT
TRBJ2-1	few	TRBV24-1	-	CATSASGVSYNEQFF	TGTGCCACCAGTGCGTCGGGAGTCTCCTACAATGAGCAGTTCTTC
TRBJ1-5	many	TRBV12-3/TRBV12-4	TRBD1	CATRTGLSNQPQHF	TGTGCCACCCGGACAGGTCTTAGCAATCAGCCCCAGCATTTT
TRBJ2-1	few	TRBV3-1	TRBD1	CASSSVDPGQGSNEQFF	TGTGCCAGCAGCTCAGTAGACCCGGGACAGGGGAGTAATGAGCAGTTCTTC
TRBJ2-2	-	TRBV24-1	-	CATSDQGKPNTGELFF	TGTGCCACCAGTGATCAGGGAAAACCGAACACCGGGGAGCTGTTTTTT
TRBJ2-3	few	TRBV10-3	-	CAAKPGGGPDTQYF	TGTGCCGCCAAGCCAGGGGGGGGCCCAGATACGCAGTATTTT
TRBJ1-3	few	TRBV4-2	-	CASSPHIISGNTIYF	TGTGCCAGCAGCCCTCACATCATCTCTGGAAACACCATATATTTT
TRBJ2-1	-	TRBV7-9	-	CASSPAAGAGNEQFF	TGTGCCAGCAGCCCCGCCGCGGGGGCAGGGAATGAGCAGTTCTTC
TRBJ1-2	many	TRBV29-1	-	CSVEESGYGYTF	TGCAGCGTTGAAGAGAGCGGCTATGGCTACACCTTC
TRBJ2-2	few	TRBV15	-	CATSRDNGGEAGELFF	TGTGCCACCAGCAGAGATAATGGCGGGGAGGCCGGGGAGCTGTTTTTT
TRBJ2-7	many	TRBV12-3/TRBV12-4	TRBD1	CASGTGGDEQYF	TGTGCCAGCGGGACAGGGGGCGACGAGCAGTACTTC
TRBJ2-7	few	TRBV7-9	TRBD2	CASSIGTSGPYEQYF	TGTGCCAGCAGCATCGGGACTAGCGGTCCCTACGAGCAGTACTTC
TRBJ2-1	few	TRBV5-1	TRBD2	CASSVGTSGKIGEQFF	TGCGCCAGCAGCGTTGGGACTAGCGGGAAGATTGGGGAGCAGTTCTTC
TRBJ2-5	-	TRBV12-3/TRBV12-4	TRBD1	CASSFTRGTETQYF	TGTGCCAGCAGTTTTACCAGGGGGACGGAGACCCAGTACTTC
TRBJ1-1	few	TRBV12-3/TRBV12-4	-	CASSPPMDRGGAFF	TGTGCCAGCAGTCCCCCTATGGATAGGGGAGGGGCTTTCTTT
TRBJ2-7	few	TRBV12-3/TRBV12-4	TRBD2	CASSPGSGRTGEQYF	TGTGCCAGCAGTCCGGGTAGCGGGAGAACGGGAGAGCAGTACTTC
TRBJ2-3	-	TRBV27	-	CASSFKLGGDTQYF	TGTGCCAGCAGTTTCAAATTGGGGGGAGATACGCAGTATTTT
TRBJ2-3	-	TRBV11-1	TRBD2	CASSSRSSRGRAIDTQYF	TGTGCCAGCAGCTCCCGAAGTTCCCGCGGGAGGGCCATAGATACGCAGTATTTT
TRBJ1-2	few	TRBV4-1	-	CASSQDLSGYTF	TGCGCCAGCAGCCAAGATCTGAGTGGCTACACCTTC
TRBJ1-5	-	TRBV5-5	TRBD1	CASSLSSGGSQPQHF	TGTGCCAGCAGCTTGAGCTCAGGGGGCAGTCAGCCCCAGCATTTT
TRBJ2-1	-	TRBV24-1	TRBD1	CATSDAGTVYNEQFF	TGTGCCACCAGTGATGCCGGGACAGTCTACAATGAGCAGTTCTTC
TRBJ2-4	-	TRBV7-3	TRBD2	CASSLSGAGGSDIQYF	TGTGCCAGCAGCCTCTCGGGAGCGGGGGGCAGTGACATTCAGTACTTC
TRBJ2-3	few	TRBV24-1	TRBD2	CATSDSTSGRTDTQYF	TGTGCCACCAGTGATTCGACTAGCGGGAGAACAGATACGCAGTATTTT
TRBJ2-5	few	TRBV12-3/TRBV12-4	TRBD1	CASLLGGTAKETQYF	TGTGCCAGCCTCCTAGGGGGCACGGCAAAAGAGACCCAGTACTTC
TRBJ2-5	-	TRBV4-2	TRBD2	CASSHSGGEQETQYF	TGTGCCAGCAGCCATAGCGGGGGAGAACAAGAGACCCAGTACTTC
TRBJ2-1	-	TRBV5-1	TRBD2	CASTLSRGLAGYNEQFF	TGCGCCAGCACCCTTAGTAGGGGACTAGCGGGTTACAATGAGCAGTTCTTC
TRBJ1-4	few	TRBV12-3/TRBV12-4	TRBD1	CASSFGTGGELFF	TGTGCCAGCAGTTTCGGGACAGGGGGTGAACTGTTTTTT
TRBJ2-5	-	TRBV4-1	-	CASSPPSSPETQYF	TGCGCCAGCAGCCCACCCTCGTCACCCGAGACCCAGTACTTC
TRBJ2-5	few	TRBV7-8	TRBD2	CASSSGWGSGANQETQYF	TGTGCCAGCAGCTCCGGCTGGGGTAGCGGGGCTAATCAAGAGACCCAGTACTTC